This T cell receptor beta chain was identified during a study of chemoradiotherapy in HPV16-positive cancers. Study information: Candidate HPV-specific T-cell clones and common TCR motifs came from functional assays in a couple of HPV16-positive patients. General observations from the study: Non-HPV-specific T cells did not expand in tumors during treatment, whereas candidate HPV-specific clones and E7-related motifs did. The functional HPV-specific definition rests on just two HPV16-positive patients.

Assay used: immunoSEQ multiplex PCR; TCRdb lists only in-frame clones, some missing. The sample lists roughly 6,400 clones, more than 80% occurring once. Samples were taken several times over chemoradiotherapy. Germline V gives CDR1 SQVTM, CDR2 ANQGSEA. V was shortened by 7 bases and J by 0 bases, with 13 bases between the two germline ends. The CDR3 has 14 amino acids. Concerning this clone itself: The antigen is unknown.

This receptor was obtained from a human donor with HPV-associated anogenital cancer. V is TRBV29-1 and J is TRBJ2-1, with a weak D call TRBD2 (5 bases). The sequencing here drew on tumor tissue, taken from a patient who underwent chemoradiotherapy. CDR3 bases: TGCAGCGCCGAGAGCGGAAACTCCTACAATGAGCAGTTCTTC. This sequence encodes CSAESGNSYNEQFF.